This TCR beta chain came from a study of blood T cell repertoires in COVID-19. Study-level information: From the United States, Italy and Spain came samples of acute and convalescent COVID-19. PBMCs, B-cell-depleted T cells, or T cells were the source of the cDNA or gDNA that made up the material.

The V gene lost 3 bases and the J gene lost 3 bases, with 17 bases spanning the gap. The CDR3 is made up of 15 amino acids. CDR1 and CDR2 (germline): SQVTM, ANQGSEA. Authors' methods: Estimation of nucleated cell counts relied on the amplification of reference gene primers. Clones were sequenced by immunoSEQ multiplex PCR, and TCRdb holds only the in-frame ones, with some missing. V and J calls and clone size follow that table, whereas D and trimming were derived from the DNA. The sample shows over 150,000 clones, roughly 90% of them seen only once. Sequenced: peripheral blood. The V and J genes are TRBV29-1 and TRBJ1-1; unclear D gene. The clonotype originates from a man between 45 and 60 years old with acute or convalescent COVID-19. The CDR3 sequence: CSVDFRTRGYTEAFF. DNA for the CDR3: TGCAGCGTTGACTTCCGCACACGGGGTTACACTGAAGCTTTCTTT.